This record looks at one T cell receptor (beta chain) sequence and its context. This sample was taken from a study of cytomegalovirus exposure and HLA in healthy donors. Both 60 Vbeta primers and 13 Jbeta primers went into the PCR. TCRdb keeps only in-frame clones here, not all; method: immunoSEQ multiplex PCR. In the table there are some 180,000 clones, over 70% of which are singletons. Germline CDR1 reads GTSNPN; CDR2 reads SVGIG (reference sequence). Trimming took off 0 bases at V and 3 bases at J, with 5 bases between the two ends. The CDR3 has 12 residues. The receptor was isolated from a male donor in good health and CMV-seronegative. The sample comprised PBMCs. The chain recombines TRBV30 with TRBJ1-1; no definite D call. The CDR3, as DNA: TGTGCCTGGAGTGTTACAGACACTGAAGCTTTCTTT. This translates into CAWSVTDTEAFF. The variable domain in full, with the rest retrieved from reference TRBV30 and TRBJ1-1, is SQTIHQWPATLVQPVGSPLSLECTVEGTSNPNLYWYRQAAGRGLQLLFYSVGIGQISSEVPQNLSASRPQDRQFILSSKKLLLSDSGFYLCAWSVTDTEAFFGQGTRLTVV.